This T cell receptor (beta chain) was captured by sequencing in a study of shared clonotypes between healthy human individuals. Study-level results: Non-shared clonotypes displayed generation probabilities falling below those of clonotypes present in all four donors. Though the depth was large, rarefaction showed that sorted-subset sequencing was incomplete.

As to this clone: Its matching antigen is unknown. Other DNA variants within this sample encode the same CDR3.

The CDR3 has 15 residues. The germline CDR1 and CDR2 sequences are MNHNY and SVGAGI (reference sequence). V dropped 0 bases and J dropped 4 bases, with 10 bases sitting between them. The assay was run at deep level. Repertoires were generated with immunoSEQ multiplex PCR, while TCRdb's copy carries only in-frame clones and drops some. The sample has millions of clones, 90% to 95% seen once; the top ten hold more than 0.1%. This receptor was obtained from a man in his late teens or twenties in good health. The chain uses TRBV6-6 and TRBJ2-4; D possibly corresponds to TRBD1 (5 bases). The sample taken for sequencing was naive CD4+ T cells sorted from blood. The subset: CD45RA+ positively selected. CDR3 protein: CASSYSGQGKNIQYF. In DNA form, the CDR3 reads TGTGCCAGCAGTTACTCGGGGCAGGGTAAAAACATTCAGTACTTC.